These T cell receptor beta chains were read from a single sample in a study of T cells in Graves' hyperthyroidism and ophthalmopathy. TCRdb recomputed calls from the multiplex PCR reads with MiXCR, one row per CDR3 protein. This sample has 20,000 to 30,000 distinct CDR3 sequences, with around 50% found just once. Sample: blood. These receptors were collected from a woman in her 40s with Graves' hyperthyroidism that later progressed to Graves' ophthalmopathy. Both conserved end residues are part of each CDR3. The D gene is left open where the match is weak. Clone size is stated in some rows and not others, as once, few, many or a class when expanded.

J: TRBJ2-5; V: TRBV2; length: 14; D: NA; size: medium-sized; DNA: TGTGCCAGATGGGGACCCCCGAATCTGGAGACCCAGTACTTC; CDR3: CARWGPPNLETQYF
J: TRBJ2-7; V: TRBV10-2; length: 13; D: NA; size: NA; DNA: TGCGCCACCTCAAATGGGCGGGACTACGAGCAGTACTTC; CDR3: CATSNGRDYEQYF
J: TRBJ2-7; V: TRBV5-4; length: 14; D: NA; size: NA; DNA: TGTGCCAGCAGCCCCTATGCAGGGCCCTACGAGCAGTACTTC; CDR3: CASSPYAGPYEQYF
J: TRBJ2-1; V: TRBV6-5; length: 16; D: TRBD2; size: many; DNA: TGTGCCAGCAGTTCCTCACTAGCGGGAGGGCCGAGGGAGCAGTTCTTC; CDR3: CASSSSLAGGPREQFF
J: TRBJ2-7; V: TRBV20-1; length: 16; D: TRBD2; size: medium-sized; DNA: TGCAGTGCTAGTAAGACTAGCGGGCCTATGACCTACGAGCAGTACTTC; CDR3: CSASKTSGPMTYEQYF
J: TRBJ1-4; V: TRBV6-1; length: 12; D: NA; size: NA; DNA: TGTGCCAGCAGCAGCTTTAGTGAAAAACTGGTTTTT; CDR3: CASSSFSEKLVF
J: TRBJ1-6; V: TRBV25-1; length: 15; D: NA; size: NA; DNA: TGTGCCAGCAGTGAATACCAGGGCTACAATTCACCCCTCCACTTT; CDR3: CASSEYQGYNSPLHF
J: TRBJ2-1; V: TRBV6-5; length: 16; D: NA; size: NA; DNA: TGTGCCGGCAGTTACGATGGGACGTGGAACACAGATACGCAGTTCTTC; CDR3: CAGSYDGTWNTDTQFF
J: TRBJ2-1; V: TRBV13; length: 17; D: TRBD2; size: many; DNA: TGTGCCAGCAGCTCCTCCCGTGCTAGCGGGCGCTACAATGAGCAGTTCTTC; CDR3: CASSSSRASGRYNEQFF
J: TRBJ2-7; V: TRBV2; length: 15; D: NA; size: NA; DNA: TGTGCCAGCAGTGCCTCAGGCCCCCACGGTTACGAGCAGTACTTC; CDR3: CASSASGPHGYEQYF
J: TRBJ2-1; V: TRBV15; length: 14; D: TRBD2; size: few; DNA: TGTGCCACCAGCAGCGGGACTAGTCTCGATGAGCAGTTCTTC; CDR3: CATSSGTSLDEQFF
J: TRBJ1-5; V: TRBV10-3; length: 13; D: NA; size: NA; DNA: TGTGCCACCTCGGAGCATAGCAATCAGCCCCAGCATTTT; CDR3: CATSEHSNQPQHF
J: TRBJ1-2; V: TRBV2; length: 15; D: TRBD1; size: few; DNA: TGTGCCAGCAGTGTAGGGACAGCCCAGCCCCATGGCTACACCTTC; CDR3: CASSVGTAQPHGYTF
J: TRBJ1-4; V: TRBV9; length: 18; D: NA; size: many; DNA: TGTGCCAGCAGCGCCAGGGACGGAGATCTTGCAACTAATGAAAAACTGTTTTTT; CDR3: CASSARDGDLATNEKLFF
J: TRBJ2-1; V: TRBV7-9; length: 15; D: TRBD2; size: NA; DNA: TGTGCCAGCACCGTACTAGCGGGAGGGCACAATGAGCAGTTCTTC; CDR3: CASTVLAGGHNEQFF
J: TRBJ2-1; V: TRBV24-1; length: 16; D: NA; size: NA; DNA: TGTGCCACCAGTGACTATAGCGGAAGCTCCTACAATGAGCAGTTCTTC; CDR3: CATSDYSGSSYNEQFF
J: TRBJ2-3; V: TRBV7-9; length: 14; D: NA; size: medium-sized; DNA: TGTGCCAGCAGCTTAGTGGGCAGCACAGATACGCAGTATTTT; CDR3: CASSLVGSTDTQYF
J: TRBJ2-4; V: TRBV9; length: 14; D: NA; size: many; DNA: TGTGCCAGCAGCGGTCCGGGACGGGAAAACATTCAGTACTTC; CDR3: CASSGPGRENIQYF
J: TRBJ2-2; V: TRBV11-3; length: 14; D: TRBD2; size: medium-sized; DNA: TGTGCCAGCAGCCTAGCGGGAGGCACCGGGGAGCTGTTTTTT; CDR3: CASSLAGGTGELFF
J: TRBJ2-7; V: TRBV7-9; length: 16; D: NA; size: medium-sized; DNA: TGTGCCAGCAGCTTAGCAGGGTTTTTGGGTTTGGACGAGCAGTACTTC; CDR3: CASSLAGFLGLDEQYF
J: TRBJ1-6; V: TRBV7-2; length: 15; D: TRBD1; size: NA; DNA: TGTGCCAGCAGTCTCACAGGGGGCTTAAATTCACCCCTCCACTTT; CDR3: CASSLTGGLNSPLHF
J: TRBJ1-1; V: TRBV7-9; length: 13; D: NA; size: few; DNA: TGTGCCAGCAGCTTAGAGGGGAACCGGGAAGCTTTCTTT; CDR3: CASSLEGNREAFF
J: TRBJ2-7; V: TRBV27; length: 16; D: NA; size: many; DNA: TGTGCCAGCAGTAGGACCACTCCCCCGGGCCACTACGAGCAGTACTTC; CDR3: CASSRTTPPGHYEQYF
J: TRBJ1-2; V: TRBV5-5; length: 16; D: TRBD1; size: NA; DNA: TGTGCCAGCAAACTACCGACAGGGGGCAGACGTTATGGCTACACCTTC; CDR3: CASKLPTGGRRYGYTF
J: TRBJ2-2; V: TRBV15; length: 16; D: TRBD2; size: once; DNA: TGTGCCACCAGCGGATGGACTAGCGGGAGCACCGGGGAGCTGTTTTTT; CDR3: CATSGWTSGSTGELFF
J: TRBJ2-7; V: TRBV29-1; length: 12; D: TRBD1; size: NA; DNA: TGCAGCGTTGTGACAGGGCTTATCGAGCAGTACTTC; CDR3: CSVVTGLIEQYF
J: TRBJ2-2; V: TRBV7-9; length: 11; D: NA; size: NA; DNA: TGTGCCAGCAGCTCATCCAGGGGGCTGTTTTTT; CDR3: CASSSSRGLFF
J: TRBJ2-3; V: TRBV25-1; length: 18; D: TRBD2; size: few; DNA: TGTGCCAGCAGTGGCGTACTGGCGGGAGGGCCAAACACAGATACGCAGTATTTT; CDR3: CASSGVLAGGPNTDTQYF
J: TRBJ1-4; V: TRBV25-1; length: 10; D: NA; size: NA; DNA: TGTGCCTCTCGGGGAGAAAAACTGTTTTTT; CDR3: CASRGEKLFF
J: TRBJ2-1; V: TRBV6-4; length: 14; D: TRBD2; size: many; DNA: TGTGCCAGCAGCGGACTAGCGGGAGCGGATGAGCAGTTCTTC; CDR3: CASSGLAGADEQFF
J: TRBJ1-1; V: TRBV7-2; length: 13; D: NA; size: NA; DNA: TGTGCCAGCAGCTTACAGGGCTCCACTGAAGCTTTCTTT; CDR3: CASSLQGSTEAFF
J: TRBJ1-1; V: TRBV7-9; length: 14; D: NA; size: NA; DNA: TGTGCCAGCACTCCAGGCGAGTGGGGGACTGAAGCTTTCTTT; CDR3: CASTPGEWGTEAFF
J: TRBJ1-6; V: TRBV11-2; length: 13; D: NA; size: medium-sized; DNA: TGTGCCAGCAGCACGGGGGGCCTAGTAACCCTCCACTTT; CDR3: CASSTGGLVTLHF
J: TRBJ2-5; V: TRBV12-3/TRBV12-4; length: 14; D: NA; size: NA; DNA: TGTGCCAGCAGTTTTGTAGCGCCCCCCAAGACCCAGTACTTC; CDR3: CASSFVAPPKTQYF
J: TRBJ2-7; V: TRBV20-1; length: 14; D: NA; size: few; DNA: TGCAGTGCCATCGAGGGTCGTGGGCTAAACGAGCAGTACTTC; CDR3: CSAIEGRGLNEQYF
J: TRBJ2-7; V: TRBV7-6; length: 13; D: NA; size: medium-sized; DNA: TGTGCCAGCAGCCGGTACTTGTCGGACGAGCAGTACTTC; CDR3: CASSRYLSDEQYF
J: TRBJ2-5; V: TRBV10-2; length: 14; D: NA; size: once; DNA: TGCGCCAGCAGTGAGTGGGCAGGGCAAGAGACCCAGTACTTC; CDR3: CASSEWAGQETQYF
J: TRBJ1-1; V: TRBV6-5; length: 13; D: NA; size: NA; DNA: TGTGCCAGCAGTCAGGACTCGAGCACTGAAGCTTTCTTT; CDR3: CASSQDSSTEAFF
J: TRBJ1-5; V: TRBV5-1; length: 15; D: TRBD1; size: NA; DNA: TGCGCCAGCAGATCGGGGACAGGGAGTAGTCAGCCCCAGCATTTT; CDR3: CASRSGTGSSQPQHF
J: TRBJ2-1; V: TRBV6-6; length: 21; D: TRBD1; size: NA; DNA: TGTGCCAGCAGTTACCCTCCCACCCCCCGAACCGGGACAGGGGTTAGGGGTGAGCAGTTCTTC; CDR3: CASSYPPTPRTGTGVRGEQFF
J: TRBJ2-7; V: TRBV29-1; length: 13; D: TRBD2; size: NA; DNA: TGCAGCTTGGCACTAGCGGGAGGCTGGGAGCAGTACTTC; CDR3: CSLALAGGWEQYF
J: TRBJ1-1; V: TRBV20-1; length: 13; D: TRBD1; size: NA; DNA: TGCAGTGCCCGACAGGGGGCGAACACTGAAGCTTTCTTT; CDR3: CSARQGANTEAFF
J: TRBJ1-5; V: TRBV7-8; length: 16; D: NA; size: NA; DNA: TGTGCCAGCACCCCCCCCCAGGGAGCGGGTTATTCGGCCCAGCATTTT; CDR3: CASTPPQGAGYSAQHF
J: TRBJ2-7; V: TRBV20-1; length: 15; D: TRBD2; size: NA; DNA: TGCAGTGCTACCGGACTAGCGGGAGTATCGTACGAGCAGTACTTC; CDR3: CSATGLAGVSYEQYF
J: TRBJ2-7; V: TRBV2; length: 13; D: NA; size: NA; DNA: TGTGCCAGCAGTGAACTGGCCCTCTACGAGCAGTACTTC; CDR3: CASSELALYEQYF
J: TRBJ2-7; V: TRBV10-3; length: 14; D: NA; size: few; DNA: TGTGCCATCAGGGAAGGGACTGGCTCCTACGAGCAGTACTTC; CDR3: CAIREGTGSYEQYF